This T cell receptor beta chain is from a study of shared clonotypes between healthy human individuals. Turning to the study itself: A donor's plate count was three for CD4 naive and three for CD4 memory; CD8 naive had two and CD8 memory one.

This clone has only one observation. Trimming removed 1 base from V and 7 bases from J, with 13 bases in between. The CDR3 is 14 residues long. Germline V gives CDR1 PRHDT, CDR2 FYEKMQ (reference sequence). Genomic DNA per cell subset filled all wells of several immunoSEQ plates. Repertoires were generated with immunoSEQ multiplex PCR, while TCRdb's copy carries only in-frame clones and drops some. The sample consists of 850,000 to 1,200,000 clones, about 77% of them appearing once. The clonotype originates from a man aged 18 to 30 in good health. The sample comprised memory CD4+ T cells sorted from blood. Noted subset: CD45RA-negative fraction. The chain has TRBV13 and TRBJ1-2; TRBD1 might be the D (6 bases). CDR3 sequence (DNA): TGTGCCAGCAGCTTAGCGGGGGGGCGGAGTGGCTACACCTTC. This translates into CASSLAGGRSGYTF.